This record looks at one TCR beta chain sequence and its context. The entry originates in a study of blood T cells in healthy people across ages. PCR was performed a second time for about 6 to 12 cycles using a sample-barcoded 5' primer and a J-beta primer mix. TCRdb re-called the 5' RACE reads with MiXCR, one entry per CDR3 protein. The table records fewer than 700,000 distinct CDR3 sequences, roughly 43% of them present only once. CDR1 is DFQATT, CDR2 SNEGSKA, per germline (reference sequence). The CDR3 runs to 14 residues. V lost 6 bases and J lost 4, with 18 bases in between. The sequence derives from an elderly man in good health. J is TRBJ2-5 and V is TRBV20-1; either TRBD1 or TRBD2 may supply D (6 bases each). Material for sequencing was blood. The DNA of the CDR3 is TGCAGTGCCAAAAGGGGGGCGGGTCGAGAGACCCAGTACTTC. The encoded protein is CSAKRGAGRETQYF.